Listed below are T cell receptor beta chains from one sample, sequenced in a study of blood T cells in healthy people across ages. TCRdb passed the 5' RACE reads through MiXCR, listing each CDR3 protein once. The profile shows around 320,000 distinct CDR3 sequences, 25% to 30% of them singletons. Sequenced input: blood. The receptors derive from a woman aged 70 to 79 in good health. CDR3s include the opening cysteine and the closing phenylalanine or tryptophan. The order of the fields is V gene, clone size, D gene, J gene, CDR3 protein, CDR3 DNA. A D gene is named only where the DNA matches it firmly. The size entry is marked missing in some rows and otherwise reads once, few, many or a size class.

v_call: TRBV9
clone_size: -
d_call: TRBD2
j_call: TRBJ2-1
cdr3_aa: CASSGLAGSSEQFF
cdr3_nt: TGTGCCAGCAGCGGACTAGCGGGATCCAGTGAGCAGTTCTTC

v_call: TRBV7-2
clone_size: few
d_call: -
j_call: TRBJ1-2
cdr3_aa: CASSSPGVWGYTF
cdr3_nt: TGTGCCAGCAGCTCTCCCGGGGTCTGGGGCTACACCTTC

v_call: TRBV21-1
clone_size: -
d_call: -
j_call: TRBJ2-4
cdr3_aa: CASSKGPDRTKNIQYF
cdr3_nt: TGTGCCAGCAGCAAAGGGCCAGACCGTACGAAAAACATTCAGTACTTC

v_call: TRBV15
clone_size: -
d_call: -
j_call: TRBJ2-5
cdr3_aa: CATSRDPGWGEETQYF
cdr3_nt: TGTGCCACCAGCAGAGATCCAGGGTGGGGAGAAGAGACCCAGTACTTC

v_call: TRBV28
clone_size: -
d_call: TRBD1
j_call: TRBJ1-2
cdr3_aa: CASTPGNRGANYGYTF
cdr3_nt: TGTGCCAGCACCCCTGGGAACAGGGGAGCTAACTATGGCTACACCTTC

v_call: TRBV5-1
clone_size: few
d_call: -
j_call: TRBJ2-5
cdr3_aa: CASSVQGWEETQYF
cdr3_nt: TGCGCCAGCAGCGTACAGGGTTGGGAAGAGACCCAGTACTTC

v_call: TRBV3-1
clone_size: few
d_call: TRBD1
j_call: TRBJ1-2
cdr3_aa: CASSGDSSYGYTF
cdr3_nt: TGTGCCAGCAGCGGGGACAGCAGCTATGGCTACACCTTC

v_call: TRBV7-9
clone_size: many
d_call: -
j_call: TRBJ1-2
cdr3_aa: CASSRDSTGTYGYTF
cdr3_nt: TGTGCCAGCAGTCGCGACTCAACAGGGACCTATGGCTACACCTTC

v_call: TRBV20-1
clone_size: -
d_call: TRBD1
j_call: TRBJ1-1
cdr3_aa: CSARPGTGGNTEAFF
cdr3_nt: TGCAGTGCTCGTCCCGGGACAGGGGGAAACACTGAAGCTTTCTTT

v_call: TRBV5-1
clone_size: -
d_call: -
j_call: TRBJ2-5
cdr3_aa: CASSLAPAGAQTQETQYF
cdr3_nt: TGCGCCAGCAGCTTGGCCCCGGCGGGCGCCCAGACACAAGAGACCCAGTACTTC

v_call: TRBV7-2
clone_size: -
d_call: -
j_call: TRBJ2-1
cdr3_aa: CASSFWGQGYNEQFF
cdr3_nt: TGTGCCAGCAGCTTTTGGGGTCAGGGGTACAATGAGCAGTTCTTC

v_call: TRBV28
clone_size: few
d_call: -
j_call: TRBJ2-1
cdr3_aa: CASSLGPGTPGDEQFF
cdr3_nt: TGTGCCAGCAGTTTAGGGCCGGGAACCCCTGGGGATGAGCAGTTCTTC

v_call: TRBV18
clone_size: -
d_call: -
j_call: TRBJ1-5
cdr3_aa: CASSPGLNQPQHF
cdr3_nt: TGTGCCAGCTCACCAGGGTTAAATCAGCCCCAGCATTTT

v_call: TRBV20-1
clone_size: -
d_call: -
j_call: TRBJ2-2
cdr3_aa: CSARDHGTGELFF
cdr3_nt: TGCAGTGCTAGAGATCACGGCACCGGGGAGCTGTTTTTT

v_call: TRBV9
clone_size: -
d_call: -
j_call: TRBJ2-1
cdr3_aa: CASSDGAIYNEQFF
cdr3_nt: TGTGCCAGCAGCGACGGAGCCATCTACAATGAGCAGTTCTTC

v_call: TRBV6-5
clone_size: -
d_call: -
j_call: TRBJ2-5
cdr3_aa: CASSNRGREETQYF
cdr3_nt: TGTGCCAGCAGTAACCGGGGGCGGGAGGAGACCCAGTACTTC

v_call: TRBV7-2
clone_size: -
d_call: -
j_call: TRBJ1-3
cdr3_aa: CASSSRGSGNTIYF
cdr3_nt: TGTGCCAGCAGCTCCAGGGGCTCTGGAAACACCATATATTTT

v_call: TRBV6-5
clone_size: few
d_call: -
j_call: TRBJ2-7
cdr3_aa: CASSYVPHSYEQYF
cdr3_nt: TGTGCCAGCAGTTACGTACCTCACTCCTACGAGCAGTACTTC

v_call: TRBV29-1
clone_size: -
d_call: -
j_call: TRBJ2-7
cdr3_aa: CSVVLPSNRYEQYF
cdr3_nt: TGCAGCGTTGTCTTACCGAGTAATAGGTACGAGCAGTACTTC

v_call: TRBV2
clone_size: -
d_call: TRBD1
j_call: TRBJ2-7
cdr3_aa: CASSATGTGALGRYEQYF
cdr3_nt: TGTGCCAGCAGCGCGACCGGGACAGGGGCGCTCGGGCGCTACGAGCAGTACTTC

v_call: TRBV7-9
clone_size: once
d_call: -
j_call: TRBJ2-5
cdr3_aa: CASRQGQETQYF
cdr3_nt: TGTGCCAGCAGACAGGGCCAAGAGACCCAGTACTTC

v_call: TRBV3-1
clone_size: many
d_call: -
j_call: TRBJ2-7
cdr3_aa: CASSHSDRPYEQYF
cdr3_nt: TGTGCCAGCAGCCACTCCGACAGGCCCTACGAGCAGTACTTC

v_call: TRBV7-9
clone_size: few
d_call: -
j_call: TRBJ2-2
cdr3_aa: CASSLAQDFNTGELFF
cdr3_nt: TGTGCCAGCAGCTTAGCGCAGGACTTTAACACCGGGGAGCTGTTTTTT

v_call: TRBV9
clone_size: -
d_call: TRBD2
j_call: TRBJ2-1
cdr3_aa: CASSDSGRAPNEQFF
cdr3_nt: TGTGCCAGCAGCGACAGCGGGAGGGCCCCCAATGAGCAGTTCTTC

v_call: TRBV28
clone_size: -
d_call: -
j_call: TRBJ2-5
cdr3_aa: CASSLLGRAEGGEETQYF
cdr3_nt: TGTGCCAGCAGTTTATTGGGGCGGGCGGAAGGGGGAGAGGAGACCCAGTACTTC

v_call: TRBV6-5
clone_size: -
d_call: TRBD2
j_call: TRBJ2-1
cdr3_aa: CASSYDRGLAGEAEQFF
cdr3_nt: TGTGCCAGCAGTTACGACAGGGGACTAGCGGGAGAAGCTGAGCAGTTCTTC

v_call: TRBV27
clone_size: -
d_call: TRBD2
j_call: TRBJ2-2
cdr3_aa: CASSSTSGRTGELFF
cdr3_nt: TGTGCCAGCAGTTCAACTAGCGGGAGGACCGGGGAGCTGTTTTTT

v_call: TRBV14
clone_size: few
d_call: TRBD2
j_call: TRBJ2-3
cdr3_aa: CASSLAGGPRDTQYF
cdr3_nt: TGTGCCAGCAGCCTAGCGGGAGGGCCCAGAGATACGCAGTATTTT

v_call: TRBV11-1
clone_size: -
d_call: TRBD1
j_call: TRBJ2-7
cdr3_aa: CAGSLGDRFYEQYF
cdr3_nt: TGTGCCGGCAGCTTAGGGGACAGATTCTACGAGCAGTACTTC

v_call: TRBV11-2
clone_size: -
d_call: -
j_call: TRBJ2-7
cdr3_aa: CASSKAGSSYEQYF
cdr3_nt: TGTGCCAGCAGTAAGGCAGGTAGCTCCTACGAGCAGTACTTC

v_call: TRBV6-5
clone_size: -
d_call: TRBD1
j_call: TRBJ2-7
cdr3_aa: CASSRISTGEAEQYF
cdr3_nt: TGTGCCAGCAGTAGAATCTCGACAGGGGAGGCCGAGCAGTACTTC

v_call: TRBV29-1
clone_size: few
d_call: -
j_call: TRBJ1-2
cdr3_aa: CSVEVSGDGYTF
cdr3_nt: TGCAGCGTTGAAGTATCAGGGGATGGCTACACCTTC

v_call: TRBV5-5
clone_size: -
d_call: -
j_call: TRBJ2-7
cdr3_aa: CASSPPGTHSYEQYF
cdr3_nt: TGTGCCAGCAGTCCTCCCGGGACACACTCCTACGAGCAGTACTTC

v_call: TRBV15
clone_size: -
d_call: -
j_call: TRBJ1-2
cdr3_aa: CATSREGNGYTF
cdr3_nt: TGTGCCACCAGCAGAGAAGGGAATGGCTACACCTTC

v_call: TRBV28
clone_size: -
d_call: -
j_call: TRBJ2-3
cdr3_aa: CASSVSSGTDTQYF
cdr3_nt: TGTGCCAGCAGTGTCTCTAGCGGCACAGATACGCAGTATTTT

v_call: TRBV5-1
clone_size: few
d_call: TRBD1
j_call: TRBJ2-1
cdr3_aa: CASSLRTGGTYEQFF
cdr3_nt: TGCGCCAGCAGCTTGAGAACAGGGGGCACCTATGAGCAGTTCTTC

v_call: TRBV5-1
clone_size: few
d_call: -
j_call: TRBJ1-5
cdr3_aa: CASSLVPGVNQPQHF
cdr3_nt: TGCGCCAGCAGCTTGGTTCCCGGGGTCAATCAGCCCCAGCATTTT

v_call: TRBV6-5
clone_size: few
d_call: TRBD1
j_call: TRBJ1-4
cdr3_aa: CASSPGQVREKLFF
cdr3_nt: TGTGCCAGCAGCCCCGGACAGGTCAGGGAAAAACTGTTTTTT

v_call: TRBV29-1
clone_size: once
d_call: -
j_call: TRBJ2-1
cdr3_aa: CSVEDFSQRGYNEQFF
cdr3_nt: TGCAGCGTTGAAGACTTCTCCCAGCGCGGCTACAATGAGCAGTTCTTC

v_call: TRBV4-3
clone_size: -
d_call: -
j_call: TRBJ2-3
cdr3_aa: CASSRTHETDTQYF
cdr3_nt: TGCGCCAGCAGCCGAACGCATGAGACAGATACGCAGTATTTT

v_call: TRBV15
clone_size: -
d_call: TRBD1
j_call: TRBJ2-5
cdr3_aa: CATSRYGDRDETQYF
cdr3_nt: TGTGCCACCAGCAGATATGGCGACAGGGACGAGACCCAGTACTTC

v_call: TRBV28
clone_size: -
d_call: -
j_call: TRBJ2-7
cdr3_aa: CASSLRPSSYEQYF
cdr3_nt: TGTGCCAGCAGTTTGAGACCTAGCTCCTACGAGCAGTACTTC

v_call: TRBV12-3/TRBV12-4
clone_size: -
d_call: -
j_call: TRBJ1-1
cdr3_aa: CASGYRGNTEAFF
cdr3_nt: TGTGCCAGCGGCTATAGAGGGAACACTGAAGCTTTCTTT

v_call: TRBV28
clone_size: few
d_call: -
j_call: TRBJ2-7
cdr3_aa: CASSLGVGKYEQYF
cdr3_nt: TGTGCCAGCAGTTTAGGGGTAGGAAAATACGAGCAGTACTTC

v_call: TRBV20-1
clone_size: -
d_call: TRBD2
j_call: TRBJ2-3
cdr3_aa: CSARGLAGGRTDTQYF
cdr3_nt: TGCAGTGCTAGAGGGTTAGCGGGGGGCCGCACAGATACGCAGTATTTT

v_call: TRBV28
clone_size: -
d_call: -
j_call: TRBJ2-3
cdr3_aa: CASNSRDTQYF
cdr3_nt: TGTGCCAGTAATAGCCGGGATACGCAGTATTTT

v_call: TRBV11-2
clone_size: -
d_call: -
j_call: TRBJ2-4
cdr3_aa: CASSVNGGYGNIQYF
cdr3_nt: TGTGCCAGCAGCGTAAATGGGGGTTACGGAAACATTCAGTACTTC

v_call: TRBV29-1
clone_size: few
d_call: -
j_call: TRBJ1-1
cdr3_aa: CSVEKSSNTEAFF
cdr3_nt: TGCAGCGTTGAAAAAAGCAGCAACACTGAAGCTTTCTTT

v_call: TRBV15
clone_size: -
d_call: -
j_call: TRBJ1-2
cdr3_aa: CATSSGTGLNYGYTF
cdr3_nt: TGTGCCACCAGCAGCGGCACGGGGTTGAACTATGGCTACACCTTC

v_call: TRBV20-1
clone_size: few
d_call: -
j_call: TRBJ2-2
cdr3_aa: CSARGGGDTGELFF
cdr3_nt: TGCAGTGCTCGCGGAGGCGGGGACACCGGGGAGCTGTTTTTT

v_call: TRBV20-1
clone_size: -
d_call: -
j_call: TRBJ2-1
cdr3_aa: CSARRAGLSYNEQFF
cdr3_nt: TGCAGTGCTAGAAGAGCGGGCCTCTCCTACAATGAGCAGTTCTTC

v_call: TRBV24-1
clone_size: few
d_call: -
j_call: TRBJ1-1
cdr3_aa: CATPNGGIGTEAFF
cdr3_nt: TGTGCCACCCCGAACGGGGGGATAGGAACTGAAGCTTTCTTT

v_call: TRBV29-1
clone_size: few
d_call: -
j_call: TRBJ2-7
cdr3_aa: CSVVNRELSYEQYF
cdr3_nt: TGCAGCGTGGTGAACAGGGAGCTCAGCTACGAGCAGTACTTC

v_call: TRBV13
clone_size: few
d_call: -
j_call: TRBJ2-6
cdr3_aa: CASSLGTTGANVLTF
cdr3_nt: TGTGCCAGCAGCTTGGGGACGACCGGGGCCAACGTCCTGACTTTC

v_call: TRBV7-2
clone_size: few
d_call: -
j_call: TRBJ1-2
cdr3_aa: CASSIGGTMNYGYTF
cdr3_nt: TGTGCCAGCAGCATAGGAGGGACAATGAACTATGGCTACACCTTC

v_call: TRBV7-2
clone_size: many
d_call: TRBD1
j_call: TRBJ1-2
cdr3_aa: CASSFTGQGAGYTF
cdr3_nt: TGTGCCAGCAGCTTTACCGGGCAGGGGGCCGGCTACACCTTC

v_call: TRBV5-1
clone_size: -
d_call: -
j_call: TRBJ2-1
cdr3_aa: CASSHRLGEHNEQFF
cdr3_nt: TGCGCCAGCAGCCATCGTCTGGGAGAACACAATGAGCAGTTCTTC

v_call: TRBV9
clone_size: few
d_call: -
j_call: TRBJ2-7
cdr3_aa: CASSKGQPYEQYF
cdr3_nt: TGTGCCAGCAGCAAAGGACAACCCTACGAGCAGTACTTC

v_call: TRBV20-1
clone_size: few
d_call: TRBD1
j_call: TRBJ1-1
cdr3_aa: CSAEQGALWLNTEAFF
cdr3_nt: TGCAGTGCCGAACAGGGGGCGCTTTGGTTGAACACTGAAGCTTTCTTT